Here is one T cell receptor (beta chain) with its context. The target of this receptor is not known. Base qualities are not recorded, but no much larger clone differs from it by a single base. This sample was included in a study of blood T cell repertoires in COVID-19 (dated by TCRdb to 2020 to 2022). For context, the study as a whole: Samples covering the acute and convalescent phases of COVID-19 were provided by collaborators in the United States, Italy and Spain. The prospective study material was composed of cDNA or gDNA derived from T cells, B-cell-depleted T cells, or PBMCs. The dataset comprised deeply sampled blood TCRbeta repertoires from subjects exposed to, actively infected with, or recovered from COVID-19. The repertoires were made available in a free public database intended to serve as a resource for research on the immune response to SARS-CoV-2. The samples were drawn from two sources: the first 160 participants of the ongoing ImmuneRACE study, and fewer than 1,500 subjects contributed by 6 global collaborators. Sample metadata almost always included a de-identified subject ID, COVID-19 status, age in years and sex. Where available, HLA class I and class II types were taken from metadata supplied by the sample provider and were not determined by assay-based typing. The paper as a whole reports these results and caveats: The quantity of clinical and demographic metadata differed by source and by participant and was supplied without curation.

The collaborating institutions used their own protocols to collect whole blood in K2EDTA tubes. For TCRbeta analysis, collaborator samples were shipped as frozen whole blood, as isolated PBMCs, or as DNA extracted from either sample type. Trimming leaves V shorter by 7 bases and J shorter by 6 bases, with the junction holding 6 bases beyond the gene matches. The CDR3, cysteine through phenylalanine, is 13 amino acids long. Here the CDR3 DNA is all that survives: 39 bases in frame from base 1. CDR1 and CDR2 are drawn from the germline V gene: MGHDK, SYGVNS. TCRbeta CDR3 regions were amplified from genomic DNA by means of the immunoSEQ Assay, a bias-controlled multiplex PCR. The paper's processing steps were these. Nucleated cell counts per sample were estimated from amplification of reference gene primers within the assay. To quantify the absolute abundance of each unique TCRbeta CDR3 rearrangement, sequence reads were collapsed and filtered. For each sample, productive Simpson clonality was calculated as the square root of Simpson's diversity index over productive rearrangements. This immuneACCESS table, as held by TCRdb, lists in-frame sequences with V and J called but not all clones. Of the missing ones, under half trace to an unresolved V gene in checked studies; the others have no known cause. V and J calls and clone size are copied from that table; D and trimming were computed from the DNA. This sample is represented by under 85,000 clones; 85% to 90% of them were singletons. The ten largest clones represent just under 3% of the sample.

The sequence came from an elderly man with acute or convalescent COVID-19. Sequences were obtained from peripheral blood. The rearrangement combines TRBV25-1 with TRBJ2-7, with TRBD2 identical over 10 junction bases. The DNA sequence follows: TGTGCCAGCACCTTAGCGGGAGGTCTCGAGCAGTACTTC. Its protein reads: CASTLAGGLEQYF.